This T cell receptor beta chain was captured by sequencing in a study of control samples from healthy donors and cancer patients. Assay used: immunoSEQ multiplex PCR; TCRdb lists only in-frame clones, some missing. The sample carries about 110,000 clones, about 80% recorded once. This CDR3 contains 14 residues. V was trimmed by 1 base and J by 4 bases, leaving 13 bases between them. From germline, CDR1 is GTSNPN and CDR2 SVGIG (reference sequence). This TCR was recovered from a man younger than 35 in good health. The J gene is TRBJ1-1, the V gene TRBV30; D ambiguous. Specimen: blood. The CDR3 coding sequence is TGTGCCTGGAGTGGCTACGGGGTGCGCACTGAAGCTTTCTTT. Translation: CAWSGYGVRTEAFF.